Listed below are T cell receptor beta chains from one sample, sequenced in a study of blood T cell repertoires in COVID-19. TCRdb's table, derived via immunoSEQ multiplex PCR, lists solely in-frame clones and lacks some. This sample has some 290,000 clones, with just under 90% found just once. The sample comprised peripheral blood. The receptors derive from a woman aged 30 to 39 with COVID-19, enrolled during active disease. Both conserved end residues are part of each CDR3. Fields, in order: D gene, J gene, V gene, clone size, CDR3 DNA, CDR3 protein. D genes are given only for firm matches. Size tells how often a clone was seen (once, few, many) or the class of an expanded clone, and some rows leave it out.

TRBD1 TRBJ2-7 TRBV27 few TGTGCCAGCAGAAGCCGGGACAGGGTTGAGGAGCAGTACTTC CASRSRDRVEEQYF
. TRBJ2-5 TRBV20-1 . TGCAGTGCCCTGTACCAAGAGACCCAGTACTTC CSALYQETQYF
. TRBJ1-2 TRBV9 . TGTGCCAGCAGCGTAGTAGCGGCTAACTATGGCTACACCTTC CASSVVAANYGYTF
. TRBJ1-3 TRBV5-1 . TGCGCCAGCAGCTTGGAGGGCCAGGGGGGAAACACCATATATTTT CASSLEGQGGNTIYF
. TRBJ2-7 TRBV4-2 once TGTGCCAGCAGCCAAGATCGCGGGGGCTTTTCCTACGAGCAGTACTTC CASSQDRGGFSYEQYF
. TRBJ1-5 TRBV6-5 . TGTGCCAGCAGTCCCTGGGGGGGGACGCATCAGCCCCAGCATTTT CASSPWGGTHQPQHF
. TRBJ2-7 TRBV6-5 . TGTGCCAGCAGTTTGTCCCGGTCCTACGAGCAGTACTTC CASSLSRSYEQYF
TRBD1 TRBJ1-6 TRBV23-1 . TGCGCCAGCAGTCATTCACGACAGGGTATTCCGAATTCACCCCTCCACTTT CASSHSRQGIPNSPLHF
TRBD2 TRBJ2-1 TRBV29-1 . TGCAGCGTTGAGGGGGGGTCATTCAATGAGCAGTTCTTC CSVEGGSFNEQFF
TRBD2 TRBJ2-1 TRBV5-4 . TGTGCCAGCAGTTCGGTGACTAGCGGGGGCTACAATGAGCAGTTCTTC CASSSVTSGGYNEQFF
TRBD1 TRBJ2-2 TRBV14 . TGTGCCAGCAGCGCCTTTTGGGGACAGGGAGCCGGGGAGCTGTTTTTT CASSAFWGQGAGELFF
. TRBJ2-2 TRBV27 . TGTGCCAGCAGTTTATACCGGGACACCTGGAACACCGGGGAGCTGTTTTTT CASSLYRDTWNTGELFF
TRBD1 TRBJ1-2 TRBV18 once TGTGCCAGCTCACTAGCGGGGACAGCTAACTATGGCTACACCTTC CASSLAGTANYGYTF
TRBD2 TRBJ2-1 TRBV13 . TGTGCCAGCAGCTTAATTTCGGCGGGGGGCCTCTACAATGAGCAGTTCTTC CASSLISAGGLYNEQFF
TRBD1 TRBJ1-2 TRBV29-1 . TGCAGCGCCACAGGGGGAGGCGGCTATGGCTACACCTTC CSATGGGGYGYTF
. TRBJ1-2 TRBV20-1 . TGCAGTGCTAGAGATGGGCAGTCCTACACCTTC CSARDGQSYTF
TRBD2 TRBJ2-7 TRBV2 once TGTGCCAGCAGTCCTAGCGGGGTGAGAGGAGAGCAGTACTTC CASSPSGVRGEQYF
. TRBJ1-4 TRBV9 . TGTGCCAGCAGCGTAAGAGGGGGTGCGGAAAAACTGTTTTTT CASSVRGGAEKLFF
. TRBJ1-2 TRBV7-9 . TGTGCCAGCAGCTTATCGGCTAACTATGGCTACACCTTC CASSLSANYGYTF
TRBD1 TRBJ1-2 TRBV27 . TGTGCCAGCAGTTCCTCCCCGGACAGGGTTTATGGCTACACCTTC CASSSSPDRVYGYTF
TRBD2 TRBJ2-1 TRBV4-2 . TGTGCCAGCAGCCAAGTGTATGGACTAGCTACCTACAATGAGCAGTTCTTC CASSQVYGLATYNEQFF
TRBD1 TRBJ2-7 TRBV5-1 . TGCGCCAGCAGCTTGGGGCAGGGACAGTCCACCTACGAGCAGTACTTC CASSLGQGQSTYEQYF
TRBD1 TRBJ1-2 TRBV6-5 . TGTGCCAGCAGTTACCGACAGGGCTCAACGGGAGGCTACACCTTC CASSYRQGSTGGYTF
. TRBJ2-1 TRBV10-1 few TGCGCCAGCAGTGAGTCGCCCCTAGCCCCCTACAATGAGCAGTTCTTC CASSESPLAPYNEQFF
. TRBJ2-7 TRBV11-2 . TGTGCCAGCAGACACGGAGGGGTCCGGGACAGATACTCCTACGAGCAGTACTTC CASRHGGVRDRYSYEQYF
TRBD2 TRBJ2-2 TRBV27 . TGTGCCACTTCCAGCGGGGGAGGGACCGGGGAGCTGTTTTTT CATSSGGGTGELFF
TRBD1 TRBJ2-5 TRBV5-1 once TGCGCCAGCTCCGAACAGGGGGCGAGGGAGACCCAGTACTTC CASSEQGARETQYF
TRBD1 TRBJ2-1 TRBV19 . TGTGCCAGTAGCCAGCGACAGGGGCTCATCTCCTACAATGAGCAGTTCTTC CASSQRQGLISYNEQFF
. TRBJ1-1 TRBV5-6 . TGTGCCAGCAGCTTCCAGAACACTGAAGCTTTCTTT CASSFQNTEAFF
TRBD2 TRBJ2-5 TRBV3-1/TRBV3-2 . TGTGCCAGCAGCCCGCGGGGGGGCCCAGAGACCCAGTACTTC CASSPRGGPETQYF
. TRBJ2-7 TRBV6-5 . TGTGCCAGCAACCCCCTCGCGGTCTCGGAGCAGTACTTC CASNPLAVSEQYF
TRBD2 TRBJ2-7 TRBV19 . TGTGCCAGTAGTCCGGGACTAGCGGACTACGAGCAGTACTTC CASSPGLADYEQYF
. TRBJ2-1 TRBV19 . TGTGCCAGTAGTATAGACCTGTACAATGAGCAGTTCTTC CASSIDLYNEQFF
. TRBJ2-3 TRBV7-2 . TGTGCCAGCAGCTCGGGTCTGGATACGCAGTATTTT CASSSGLDTQYF
TRBD2 TRBJ2-7 TRBV5-8 . TGTGCCAGCAGCTTGCGGGGAGGGTTTGGTAGCTACGAGCAGTACTTC CASSLRGGFGSYEQYF
. TRBJ1-2 TRBV5-6 . TGTGCCAGCAGCTTGTGGCAGGCGGGCTACACCTTC CASSLWQAGYTF
TRBD1 TRBJ2-1 TRBV18 . TGTGCCAGCTCCGGGGACAGGGAAGACAATGAGCAGTTCTTC CASSGDREDNEQFF
. TRBJ1-1 TRBV5-4 . TGTGCCAGCAGCGCCGAGACTGAAGCTTTCTTT CASSAETEAFF
. TRBJ1-6 TRBV20-1 . TGCAGTGCGCAAGCAGGGATACCCCTCCACTTT CSAQAGIPLHF
. TRBJ2-7 TRBV6-2/TRBV6-3 . TGTGCCAGCAGTTCGTGGACAGCACCACATACCTACGAGCAGTACTTC CASSSWTAPHTYEQYF
. TRBJ1-1 TRBV7-9 . TGTGCCAGCAGCTTAGCCCCAGGCAGTGAAGCTTTCTTT CASSLAPGSEAFF
TRBD1 TRBJ1-1 TRBV27 . TGTGCCAGCAGTTTACAGGGGGAGGCTGAAGCTTTCTTT CASSLQGEAEAFF
TRBD2 TRBJ2-3 TRBV3-1/TRBV3-2 . TGTGCCAGCAGCCGGTCGGGACTAGTTGCCGCTAGCACAGATACGCAGTATTTT CASSRSGLVAASTDTQYF
. TRBJ1-3 TRBV6-5 . TGTGCCAGCAGTTACTCGATGCGGTCGAGAGTATATTTT CASSYSMRSRVYF
. TRBJ1-1 TRBV4-1 . TGCGCCAGCAGCCAAGGCGGAGGGGTGGCTTTCTTT CASSQGGGVAFF
TRBD1 TRBJ1-2 TRBV6-5 . TGTGCCAGCACTATGGGACAGGGAGATGGCTACACCTTC CASTMGQGDGYTF
TRBD1 TRBJ1-1 TRBV6-5 . TGTGCCAGCAGTTTAGACAGGGGGCTAGGCACTGAAGCTTTCTTT CASSLDRGLGTEAFF
. TRBJ1-2 TRBV9 . TGTGCCAGCAGCGAACACAAACAGCGGGTGGACTATGGCTACACCTTC CASSEHKQRVDYGYTF
. TRBJ1-5 TRBV19 . TGTGCCAGTGGACTTGCGAGCAATCAGCCCCAGCATTTT CASGLASNQPQHF
. TRBJ1-3 TRBV6-1 . TGTGCCAGCAGTGATGATTTGAGGGACACCATATATTTT CASSDDLRDTIYF
. TRBJ1-5 TRBV7-2 few TGTGCCAGCAGCTTACAGAGCAATCAGCCCCAGCATTTT CASSLQSNQPQHF
. TRBJ1-3 TRBV19 . TGTGCCAGTAGTATACCAGGGCTCGGAAACACCATATATTTT CASSIPGLGNTIYF
TRBD1 TRBJ2-7 TRBV5-1 . TGCGCCAGCAGCTTGGGCTGGGACGGGACAGCCTACGAGCAGTACTTC CASSLGWDGTAYEQYF